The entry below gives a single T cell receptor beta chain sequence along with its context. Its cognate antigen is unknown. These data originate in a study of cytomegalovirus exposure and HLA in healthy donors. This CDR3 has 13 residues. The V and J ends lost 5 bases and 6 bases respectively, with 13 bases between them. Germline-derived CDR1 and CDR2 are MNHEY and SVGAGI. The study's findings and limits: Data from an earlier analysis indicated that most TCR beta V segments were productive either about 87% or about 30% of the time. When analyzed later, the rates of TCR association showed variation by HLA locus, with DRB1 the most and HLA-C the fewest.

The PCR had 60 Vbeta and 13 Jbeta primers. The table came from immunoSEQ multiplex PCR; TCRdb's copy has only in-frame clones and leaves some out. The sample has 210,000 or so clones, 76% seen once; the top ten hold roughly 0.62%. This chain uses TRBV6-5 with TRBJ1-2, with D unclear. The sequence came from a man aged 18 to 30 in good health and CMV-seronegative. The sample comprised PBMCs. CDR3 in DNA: TGTGCCAGCAGTGAGGCCCTCGTTGATGGCTACACCTTC. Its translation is CASSEALVDGYTF.